This T cell receptor (beta chain) was observed in a study of T-cell memory formation after mild COVID-19. About the study: Among the donors, TCR clusters were largely specific to each donor. Points from the study as a whole: Shrinking CD4+ clones were chiefly CM and EM; CD8+ ones were chiefly EMRA.

This clonotype has at least ten counts. The antigen is undetermined. The ends lost 6 bases at V and 4 bases at J; junction bases unmatched: 8. The CDR3 length is 15 residues. The germline CDR1 and CDR2 sequences are MDHEN and SYDVKM. TCRdb reprocessed the 5' RACE reads with MiXCR, giving one entry per CDR3 protein. The sample has 210,000 or so distinct CDR3 sequences; over 9.5% are singletons. The V call is TRBV28, the J call TRBJ2-3, with 9 bases aligning to TRBD2. Material: PBMCs or a T cell subset sorted from them (not recorded which). The TCR comes from a man younger than 30 who had mild COVID-19 (a few samples of this study predate the infection). Cell type and time point are not known. The CDR3 coding sequence is TGTGCCAGCAGCGCGGGGGGGGCCAGACCAGATACGCAGTATTTT. This gives the protein CASSAGGARPDTQYF.